This T cell receptor (beta chain) derives from a study of technical replicates of blood from a few donors. Germline CDR1 reads SGHRS; CDR2 reads YFSETQ. V was cut by 3 bases and J by 0 bases, with 7 bases left in between. The CDR3 extends over 15 amino acids. Some clones are missing from TCRdb's copy, which holds only in-frame ones; the method was immunoSEQ multiplex PCR. The profile covers about 93,000 clones, with nearly 97% appearing a single time and over 0.25% taken by the ten largest. The TCR was taken from a human donor in good health. Sequenced sample: T cells isolated from PBMCs. The V gene is TRBV5-1, the J gene TRBJ2-6; D not resolved. CDR3 nucleotides: TGCGCCAGCAGCTCCTACAGCTCTGGGGCCAACGTCCTGACTTTC. Translated, it gives CASSSYSSGANVLTF.